The 22 T cell receptor beta chains below come from one sample, sequenced in a study of identical twins. Via MiXCR, TCRdb re-called the 5' RACE reads, giving one row per CDR3 protein. The sample yields about 210,000 distinct CDR3 sequences, around a tenth seen once. Sequencing used memory (CD45RO+) T cells sorted from blood. The receptors here all came from a woman in her late teens or twenties in good health.

There are many counts of this clonotype. The V call is TRBV6-5, the J call TRBJ1-2, with TRBD1 identical over 8 bases. From germline, CDR1 is MNHEY and CDR2 SVGAGI. The CDR3 runs to 15 residues. V was clipped by 0 bases and J by 5 bases; unmatched bases: 5. DNA for the CDR3: TGTGCCAGCAGTTACTCGGGCACAGGGGGGTATGGCTACACCTTC. As protein: CASSYSGTGGYGYTF.

The sample holds many counts of this clonotype. The chain carries TRBV19 and TRBJ2-7, with D possibly matching TRBD2 (5 bases). The length of the CDR3 is 12 residues. In germline, CDR1 is LNHDA, CDR2 SQIVND (reference sequence). With 6 bases removed from V and 4 bases from J, the gap between germline ends came to 10 bases. CDR3 in amino acids: CASSSRGYEQYF. CDR3 DNA: TGTGCCAGTAGCTCCCGGGGTTACGAGCAGTACTTC.

This chain's CDR3 is CATYRGGYGYTF. CDR3 DNA sequence: TGTGCCACCTACAGGGGGGGATATGGCTACACCTTC. The gene calls are TRBV28 and TRBJ1-2; 8 nucleotides agree with TRBD1. Losses at the gene ends were 10 bases for V and 5 bases for J; bases not matched to a gene: 6. Germline values: CDR1 MDHEN, CDR2 SYDVKM. This CDR3 region has 12 residues.

The table lists this clonotype with a few counts. J is TRBJ1-1 and V is TRBV12-3 or TRBV12-4; D is ambiguous. CDR3 size: 13 residues. The V end was cut by 3 bases, the J end by 3 bases, with 8 bases between. CDR3 protein: CASSFQEDTEAFF. The CDR3 nucleotides are TGTGCCAGCAGTTTCCAAGAGGACACTGAAGCTTTCTTT.

This clonotype has at least ten counts. The gene calls are TRBV12-3 or TRBV12-4 and TRBJ2-7, with a tentative D call TRBD2 (5 bases). CDR3 length equals 11 residues. The V end lost 5 bases, the J end lost 4 bases, and 6 bases lay between the germline ends. The CDR3 sequence is CASSRGYEQYF. The CDR3 nucleotides are TGTGCCAGCAGTCGGGGATACGAGCAGTACTTC.

This clonotype was seen a handful of times. The chain employs TRBV5-6 and TRBJ2-2; D remains ambiguous. CDR1 is SGHDT, CDR2 YYEEEE, per germline. V shed 3 bases and J shed 8 bases, with 5 bases lying between them. This CDR3 has 11 amino acids. CDR3 bases: TGTGCCAGCAGCTATCGGGGGGAGCTGTTTTTT. Amino acid sequence: CASSYRGELFF.

This clonotype was observed many times. This sequence joins TRBV24-1 and TRBJ2-1; D is undetermined. Germline lookup yields CDR1 KGHDR and CDR2 SFDVKD. Trimming removed 3 bases at V and 5 bases at J, with 7 bases between. The CDR3 length is 13 residues. CDR3 loop: CATSDPFHNEQFF. The CDR3 region has the DNA TGTGCCACCAGTGATCCGTTCCACAATGAGCAGTTCTTC.

The V gene is TRBV6-2 or TRBV6-3, the J gene TRBJ2-1; TRBD1 matches at 9 bases. V gave up 2 bases and J gave up 7 bases; unmatched junction bases: 9. Germline V gene sequence: CDR1 MNHEY, CDR2 SVGEGT. The CDR3 has 16 amino acids. CDR3 nucleotide sequence: TGTGCCAGCAGTTACCTCTACGGACAGGGGAGGAATGAGCAGTTCTTC. The encoded protein is CASSYLYGQGRNEQFF.

The rearrangement joins TRBV12-3 or TRBV12-4 to TRBJ1-1; tentative D call: TRBD1 (5 bases). The CDR3 length is 16 residues. The germline V and J ends were trimmed by 7 bases and 1 base, with 19 bases remaining between them. As DNA, the CDR3 is TGTGCCAGCACTAAGACTCCGGGGGGAGCGAACACTGAAGCTTTCTTT. Its translation: CASTKTPGGANTEAFF.

This chain links TRBV5-1 with TRBJ2-1; no reliable D call. Germline V CDR1 and CDR2: SGHRS, YFSETQ. Trimming shortened V by 1 base and J by 6 bases, and 8 bases separated the two germline ends. This CDR3 comprises 13 residues. The CDR3 region is CASSLLVANEQFF. As DNA, the CDR3 is TGCGCCAGCAGCTTGCTAGTAGCCAATGAGCAGTTCTTC.

CDR3 residues: CASSQVGRGHQETQYF. The CDR3 bases are TGTGCCAGCAGCCAAGTTGGGCGCGGACATCAAGAGACCCAGTACTTC. This chain links TRBV4-2 with TRBJ2-5; tentatively, D is TRBD1 (5 bases). Germline V gene lookup returns CDR1 LGHNA and CDR2 YNFKEQ. Trimming stripped 1 base from V and 2 bases from J, with 14 bases between. This CDR3 spans 16 amino acids.

There are a few counts of this clonotype. DNA of the CDR3: TGCAGCGTTCATGACCGGTACTATGGCTACACCTTC. Protein: CSVHDRYYGYTF. The chain joins TRBV29-1 to TRBJ1-2; D is unclear. This CDR3 comprises 12 residues. Germline V gene data show CDR1 as SQVTM and CDR2 as ANQGSEA. The V end was cut by 5 bases, the J end by 3 bases, with 10 bases between.

This clonotype was counted ten times or more. The chain links TRBV7-9 to TRBJ1-2, with no clear D. CDR3 length: 15 residues. V lost 4 bases and J lost 0, with 12 bases in between. Per germline, CDR1 SEHNR and CDR2 FQNEAQ (reference sequence). CDR3 bases: TGTGCCAGCAGCTCCCACCAAACACCTAACTATGGCTACACCTTC. Translating it yields CASSSHQTPNYGYTF.

In DNA, the CDR3 is TGCAGTGCTAGAGCAGGTCCCATCGGAAACACCATATATTTT. This gives the protein CSARAGPIGNTIYF. J is TRBJ1-3 and V is TRBV20-1; D not resolved. The CDR3 extends over 14 amino acids. Trimming cost V 1 base and J 4 bases, with 11 bases left between them. Germline assignment: CDR1 DFQATT and CDR2 SNEGSKA (reference sequence).

The genes are TRBV7-9 and TRBJ2-2; TRBD2 agrees at 7 bases. The CDR3 covers 15 residues. Germline V gene lookup returns CDR1 SEHNR and CDR2 FQNEAQ (reference sequence). V shed 4 bases, J shed 1 base, and the junction held 3 bases outside the gene matches. The CDR3 sequence: CASSSGLVNTGELFF. The DNA for the CDR3 is TGTGCCAGCAGCTCTGGACTAGTGAACACCGGGGAGCTGTTTTTT.

This clonotype occurred a few times. The V gene is TRBV9, the J gene TRBJ1-1; no clear D gene. V was shortened by 0 bases and J by 5 bases, with 8 bases between the two germline ends. The germline CDR1 and CDR2 sequences are SGDLS and YYNGEE. The CDR3 loop spans 13 amino acids. The CDR3, as DNA: TGTGCCAGCAGCGTAGTGGACCAAACTGAAGCTTTCTTT. Amino acid sequence: CASSVVDQTEAFF.

The genes are TRBV11-2 and TRBJ2-4; D call uncertain. Per the germline V gene, CDR1 is SGHAT and CDR2 is FQNNGV. The V gene lost 1 base and the J gene lost 9 bases, with 4 bases spanning the gap. There are 11 residues in the CDR3. This CDR3 reads CASSLGGIQYF. DNA for the CDR3: TGTGCCAGCAGCTTAGGCGGCATTCAGTACTTC.

The chain has TRBV3-1 and TRBJ1-1; D not resolved. V was pared by 1 base and J by 6 bases, with 9 bases between. CDR1 and CDR2 (germline): LGHDT, YNNKEL (reference sequence). The CDR3 is 13 amino acids. Here the CDR3 reads CASSQVGLSEAFF. The DNA for the CDR3 is TGTGCCAGCAGCCAAGTAGGATTATCTGAAGCTTTCTTT.

Relative to its sample, this clonotype is medium-sized. The chain employs TRBV10-2 and TRBJ1-1; tentatively, D is TRBD1 (5 bases). CDR3 length: 13 amino acids. Germline CDR1 is WSHSY and CDR2 is SAAADI. With 3 bases removed from V and 10 bases from J, the gap between germline ends came to 15 bases. CDR3 protein: CASSDRYGDGAFF. The CDR3 DNA sequence: TGCGCCAGCAGTGACAGGTACGGGGACGGAGCTTTCTTT.

This clonotype came up a few times. The rearrangement uses TRBV9 and TRBJ1-2, with 8 bases matching TRBD1. J lost 6 bases, V lost 0 bases, and 7 bases had no gene match. This CDR3 spans 15 amino acids. Germline V gene sequence: CDR1 SGDLS, CDR2 YYNGEE. The CDR3 loop reads CASSVAVDRGNGYTF. Here the CDR3 DNA reads TGTGCCAGCAGCGTAGCCGTAGACAGGGGAAATGGCTACACCTTC.

This clonotype showed up many times. The V gene is TRBV29-1, the J gene TRBJ1-5, with 7 bases that match TRBD1. Germline CDR1 SQVTM, CDR2 ANQGSEA. CDR3 length: 14 residues. After removal of 5 bases from V and 0 bases from J, the junction contained 4 bases not matched to a gene. The CDR3 region is CSVRGPGSNQPQHF. The CDR3 region has the DNA TGCAGCGTTAGGGGGCCAGGTAGCAATCAGCCCCAGCATTTT.

There are many counts of this clonotype. At one end the junction does not follow the germline gene, possibly because of a read error. The V call is TRBV5-1, the J call TRBJ1-2; perhaps TRBD1 as D (5 bases). From germline, CDR1 is SGHRS and CDR2 YFSETQ. The CDR3 is 13 amino acids. CDR3 loop: CASSLAGDYGYTF. CDR3 DNA sequence: TGTGCCAGCAGCTTAGCGGGGGACTATGGCTACACCTTC.